This TCR beta chain was profiled in a study of a mutant IDH1 vaccine in newly diagnosed glioma. Study as a whole: A roughly 60% male, around 40% female split and a mean age of about 44 years characterized treated patients.

This clone was seen only a few times. The target antigen is unknown. This CDR3 region has 16 residues. Germline V lookup: CDR1 SGHVS, CDR2 FQNEAQ. V lost 0 bases and J 1 base, leaving 12 bases between the germline ends. Sample time point: baseline, week 1 (first vaccination visit). Treatment of the sample: pre-vaccination baseline after standard-of-care therapy. New IDH1-mutant, ATRX-lost WHO grade 3 or 4 astrocytomas occurred in donors. The study, taken as a whole, reports: Vaccine-induced responses were seen in approximately 92% of patients, spanning several MHC alleles. Changes to the top peripheral T cell clonotypes appeared unrelated to pseudoprogression.

Clones were sequenced by immunoSEQ multiplex PCR, and TCRdb holds only the in-frame ones, with some missing. The repertoire has 70,000 or so clones, around 83% of them found once; the top ten carry 4% to 5.5%. The chain combines TRBV7-8 with TRBJ1-1, with D uncertain. The specimen comprised peripheral blood mononuclear cells (PBMCs), sampled from a glioma patient treated with radiotherapy, temozolomide or both. This receptor was identified in a woman aged 18-35 years with glioma. Some clones in this sample may be carry-over from other donors' samples. In DNA form, the CDR3 reads TGTGCCAGCAGCTTAGCGCGCCGCGGATGGAACACTGAAGCTTTCTTT. As protein: CASSLARRGWNTEAFF.